This T cell receptor (beta chain) was obtained from a study of T cell responses to AZD1222 COVID-19 vaccine. General observations from the study: CD4 TCRs linked to vaccination spanned spike, dominating at 160-218 and 743-854.

Germline assignment: CDR1 PRHDT and CDR2 FYEKMQ (reference sequence). CDR3 length: 14 amino acids. Trimming pared 4 bases from V and 5 bases from J, leaving 15 bases between. Repertoires were generated with immunoSEQ multiplex PCR, while TCRdb's copy carries only in-frame clones and drops some. The sample yields about 99,000 clones, roughly nine tenths seen once. Of note for this clone: Its antigen is still unknown.

The chain links TRBV13 to TRBJ2-7, with D possibly being TRBD2 (5 bases). The sequence was collected from an adult who received the AZD1222 COVID-19 vaccine. The source material was peripheral blood, sampled 28 days after the second AZD1222 dose. The CDR3 is CASSSREVGDEQYF. In DNA, the CDR3 is TGTGCCAGCAGCTCCCGGGAAGTCGGGGACGAGCAGTACTTC.